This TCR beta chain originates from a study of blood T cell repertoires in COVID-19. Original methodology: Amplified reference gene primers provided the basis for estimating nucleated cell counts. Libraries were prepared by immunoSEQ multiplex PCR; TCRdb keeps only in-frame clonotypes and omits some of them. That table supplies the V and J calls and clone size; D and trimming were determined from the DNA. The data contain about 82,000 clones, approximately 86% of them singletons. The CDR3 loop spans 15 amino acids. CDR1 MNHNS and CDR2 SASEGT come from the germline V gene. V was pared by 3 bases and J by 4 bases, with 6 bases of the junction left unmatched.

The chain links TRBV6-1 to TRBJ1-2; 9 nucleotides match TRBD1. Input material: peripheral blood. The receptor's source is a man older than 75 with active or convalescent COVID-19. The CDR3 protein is CASSEDRGGIYGYTF. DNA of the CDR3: TGTGCCAGCAGTGAGGACAGGGGAGGAATCTATGGCTACACCTTC.